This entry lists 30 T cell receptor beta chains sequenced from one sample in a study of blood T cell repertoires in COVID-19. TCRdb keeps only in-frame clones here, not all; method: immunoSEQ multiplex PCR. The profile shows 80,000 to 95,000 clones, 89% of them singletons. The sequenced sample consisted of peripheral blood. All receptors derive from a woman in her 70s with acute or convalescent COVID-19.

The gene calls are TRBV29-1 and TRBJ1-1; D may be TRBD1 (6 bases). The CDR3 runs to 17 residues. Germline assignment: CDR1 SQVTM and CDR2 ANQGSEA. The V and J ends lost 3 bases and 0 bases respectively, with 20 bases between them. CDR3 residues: CSVDLLDRRYMNTEAFF. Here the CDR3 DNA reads TGCAGCGTTGACCTTCTTGACAGGCGTTACATGAACACTGAAGCTTTCTTT.

Here the CDR3 DNA reads TGTGCCAGCAACGGTAGTGTTGAAGAAAAACTGTTTTTT. It yields the protein CASNGSVEEKLFF. The chain links TRBV12-3 or TRBV12-4 to TRBJ1-4, with D hard to call. V lost 7 bases, J lost 8 bases, and 14 bases lay in between. The CDR3 contains 13 residues.

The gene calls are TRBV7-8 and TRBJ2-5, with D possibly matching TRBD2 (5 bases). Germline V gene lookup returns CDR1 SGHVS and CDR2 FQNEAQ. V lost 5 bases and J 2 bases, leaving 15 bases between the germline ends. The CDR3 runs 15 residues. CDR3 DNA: TGTGCCAGCAGCCGAGCGACGGGAAATCAAGAGACCCAGTACTTC. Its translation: CASSRATGNQETQYF. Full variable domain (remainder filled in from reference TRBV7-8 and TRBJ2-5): GAGVSQSPRYKVAKRGQDVALRCDPISGHVSLFWYQQALGQGPEFLTYFQNEAQLDKSGLPSDRFFAERPEGSVSTLKIQRTQQEDSAVYLCASSRATGNQETQYFGPGTRLLVL.

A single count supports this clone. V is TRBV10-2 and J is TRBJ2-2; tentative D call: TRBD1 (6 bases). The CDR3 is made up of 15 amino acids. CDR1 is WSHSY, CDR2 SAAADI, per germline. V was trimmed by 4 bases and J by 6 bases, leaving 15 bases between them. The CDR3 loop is CASSAGQPMAGELFF. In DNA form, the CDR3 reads TGCGCCAGCAGTGCAGGACAGCCCATGGCCGGGGAGCTGTTTTTT.

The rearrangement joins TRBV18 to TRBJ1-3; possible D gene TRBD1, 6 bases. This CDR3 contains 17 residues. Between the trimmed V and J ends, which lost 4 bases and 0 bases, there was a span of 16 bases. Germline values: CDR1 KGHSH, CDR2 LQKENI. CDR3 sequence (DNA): TGTGCCAGCTCACAGACGACAGGCGAAAGCTCTGGAAACACCATATATTTT. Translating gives CASSQTTGESSGNTIYF.

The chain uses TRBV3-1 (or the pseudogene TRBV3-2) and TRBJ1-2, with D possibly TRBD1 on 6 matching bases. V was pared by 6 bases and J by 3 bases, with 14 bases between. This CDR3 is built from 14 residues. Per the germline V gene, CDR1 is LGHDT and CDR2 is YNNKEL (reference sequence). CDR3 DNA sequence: TGTGCCAGCAGAAGCGGGGGGCTTGACTATGGCTACACCTTC. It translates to CASRSGGLDYGYTF.

The CDR3 spells CASSSGGRNEQFF. The CDR3 bases are TGTGCCAGTAGTAGCGGGGGGCGCAATGAGCAGTTCTTC. The rearrangement joins TRBV19 to TRBJ2-1; 8 bases line up with TRBD2. The CDR3 has 13 amino acids. Per the germline V gene, CDR1 is LNHDA and CDR2 is SQIVND (reference sequence). Unmatched junction bases numbered 2, after V lost 4 bases and J lost 6 bases.

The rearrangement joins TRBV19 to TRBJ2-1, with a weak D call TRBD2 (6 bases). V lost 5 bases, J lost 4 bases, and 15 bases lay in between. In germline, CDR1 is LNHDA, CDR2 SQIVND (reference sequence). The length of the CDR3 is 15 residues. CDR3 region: CASSSPGLPYNEQFF. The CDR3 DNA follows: TGTGCCAGTAGTTCCCCGGGACTGCCTTACAATGAGCAGTTCTTC.

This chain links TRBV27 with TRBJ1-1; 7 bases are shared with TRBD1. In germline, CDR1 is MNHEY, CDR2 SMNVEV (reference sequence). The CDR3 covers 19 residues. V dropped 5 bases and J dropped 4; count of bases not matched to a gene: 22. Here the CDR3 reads CASSPFPIRQGRWSTEAFF. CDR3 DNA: TGTGCCAGCAGTCCTTTTCCAATTCGACAGGGAAGATGGAGCACTGAAGCTTTCTTT.

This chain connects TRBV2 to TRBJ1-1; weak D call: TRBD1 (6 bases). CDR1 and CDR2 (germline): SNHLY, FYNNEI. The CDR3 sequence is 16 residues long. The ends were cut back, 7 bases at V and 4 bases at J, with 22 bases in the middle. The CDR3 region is CASKGQGTSGSTEAFF. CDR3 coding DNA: TGTGCCAGCAAGGGGCAGGGGACGTCGGGCAGCACTGAAGCTTTCTTT.

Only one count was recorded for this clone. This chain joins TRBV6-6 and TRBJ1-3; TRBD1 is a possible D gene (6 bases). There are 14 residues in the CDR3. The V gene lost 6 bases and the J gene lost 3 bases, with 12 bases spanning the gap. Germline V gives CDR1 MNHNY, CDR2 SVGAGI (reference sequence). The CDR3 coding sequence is TGTGCCAGCAGCCGGGGGGCTGTTGGAAACACCATATATTTT. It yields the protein CASSRGAVGNTIYF.

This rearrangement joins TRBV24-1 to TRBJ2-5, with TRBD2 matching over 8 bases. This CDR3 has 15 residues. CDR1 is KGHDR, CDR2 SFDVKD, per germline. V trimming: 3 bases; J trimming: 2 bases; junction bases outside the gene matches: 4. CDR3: CATSDRGGLQETQYF. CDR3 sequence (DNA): TGTGCCACCAGTGATCGGGGGGGCCTTCAAGAGACCCAGTACTTC.

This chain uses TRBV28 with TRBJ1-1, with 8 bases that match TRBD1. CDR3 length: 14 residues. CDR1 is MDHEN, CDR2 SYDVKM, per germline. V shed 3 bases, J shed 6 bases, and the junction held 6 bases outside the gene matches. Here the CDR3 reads CASSFPGGWSEAFF. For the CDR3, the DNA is TGTGCCAGCAGTTTTCCAGGGGGCTGGTCTGAAGCTTTCTTT.

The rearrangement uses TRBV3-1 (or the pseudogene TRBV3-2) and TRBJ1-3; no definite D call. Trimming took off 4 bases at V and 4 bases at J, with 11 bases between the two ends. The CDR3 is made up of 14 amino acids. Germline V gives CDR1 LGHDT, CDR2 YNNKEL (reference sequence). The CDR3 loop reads CASSPVLSGNTIYF. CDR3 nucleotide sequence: TGTGCCAGCAGCCCCGTCTTGTCGGGAAACACCATATATTTT.

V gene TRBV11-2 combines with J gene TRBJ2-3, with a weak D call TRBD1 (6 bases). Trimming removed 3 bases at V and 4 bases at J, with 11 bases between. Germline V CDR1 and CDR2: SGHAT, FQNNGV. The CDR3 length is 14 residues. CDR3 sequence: CASSLRQGSDTQYF. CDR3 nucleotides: TGTGCCAGCAGCTTGAGGCAGGGGTCAGATACGCAGTATTTT.

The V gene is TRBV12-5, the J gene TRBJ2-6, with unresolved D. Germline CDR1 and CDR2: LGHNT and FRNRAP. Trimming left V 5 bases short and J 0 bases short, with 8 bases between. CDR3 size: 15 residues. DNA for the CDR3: TGTGCTAGTGGTGGAGAACGCTCTGGGGCCAACGTCCTGACTTTC. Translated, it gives CASGGERSGANVLTF.

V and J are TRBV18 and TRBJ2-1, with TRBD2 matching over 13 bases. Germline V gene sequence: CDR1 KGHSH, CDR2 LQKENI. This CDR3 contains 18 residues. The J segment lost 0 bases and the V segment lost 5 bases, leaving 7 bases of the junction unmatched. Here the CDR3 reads CASSTTSGGSGSYNEQFF. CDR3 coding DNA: TGTGCCAGCTCAACGACTAGCGGGGGGTCGGGCTCCTACAATGAGCAGTTCTTC.

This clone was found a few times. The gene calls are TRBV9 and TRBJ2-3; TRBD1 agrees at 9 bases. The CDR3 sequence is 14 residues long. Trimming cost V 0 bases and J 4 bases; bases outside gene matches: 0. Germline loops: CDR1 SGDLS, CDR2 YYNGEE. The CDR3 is CASSVGQGADTQYF. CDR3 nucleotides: TGTGCCAGCAGCGTAGGACAGGGGGCAGATACGCAGTATTTT.

This chain's CDR3 is CASSSGGLYTGELFF. The DNA for the CDR3 is TGTGCCAGCAGTTCAGGGGGCTTGTACACCGGGGAGCTGTTTTTT. The chain uses TRBV28 and TRBJ2-2, with 8 bases aligning to TRBD1. After removal of 4 bases from V and 3 bases from J, the junction contained 4 bases not matched to a gene. CDR1 and CDR2 from the germline V gene are MDHEN and SYDVKM. The CDR3 has 15 residues. Variable domain in full (rest from reference TRBV28 and TRBJ2-2): DVKVTQSSRYLVKRTGEKVFLECVQDMDHENMFWYRQDPGLGLRLIYFSYDVKMKEKGDIPEGYSVSREKKERFSLILESASTNQTSMYLCASSSGGLYTGELFFGEGSRLTVL.

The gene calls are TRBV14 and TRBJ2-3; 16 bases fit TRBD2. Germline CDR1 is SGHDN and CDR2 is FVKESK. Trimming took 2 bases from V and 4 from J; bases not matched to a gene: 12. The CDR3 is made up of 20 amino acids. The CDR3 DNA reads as TGTGCCAGCAGCCAACGAAATCCGGGACTAGCGGGAGGGCCCCCAGATACGCAGTATTTT. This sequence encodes CASSQRNPGLAGGPPDTQYF.

As DNA, the CDR3 is TGTGCCAGCGCCCCTGGGACAGTCGACACTGAAGCTTTCTTT. Translated, it gives CASAPGTVDTEAFF. The chain recombines TRBV7-9 with TRBJ1-1, with TRBD1 matching 7 bases. V trimming: 8 bases; J trimming: 3 bases; junction bases outside the gene matches: 9. Germline V gene sequence: CDR1 SEHNR, CDR2 FQNEAQ (reference sequence). This CDR3 is 14 amino acids long.

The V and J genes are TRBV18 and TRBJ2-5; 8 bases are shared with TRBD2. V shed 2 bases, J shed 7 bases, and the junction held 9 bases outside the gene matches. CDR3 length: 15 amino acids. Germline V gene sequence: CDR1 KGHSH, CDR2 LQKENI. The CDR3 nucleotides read TGTGCCAGCTCACCAGACGGACTAGCTTCTGTGACCCAGTACTTC. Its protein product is CASSPDGLASVTQYF.

In nucleotides, the CDR3 is TGTGCCACCAGCAGGGACGCAATAGCGGGCTCCTTGGGTTGGGATACGCAGTATTTT. Amino acids: CATSRDAIAGSLGWDTQYF. This chain links TRBV15 with TRBJ2-3, with 7 bases fitting TRBD2. The CDR3 is made up of 19 amino acids. CDR1 is LNHNV, CDR2 YYDKDF, per germline (reference sequence). V shed 3 bases, J shed 6 bases, and the junction held 21 bases outside the gene matches.

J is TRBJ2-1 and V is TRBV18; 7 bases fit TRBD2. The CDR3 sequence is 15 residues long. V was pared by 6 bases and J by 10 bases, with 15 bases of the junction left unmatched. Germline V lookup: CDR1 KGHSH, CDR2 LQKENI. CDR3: CASSRGDYSGSEQFF. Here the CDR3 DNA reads TGTGCCAGCTCCCGGGGGGACTATTCCGGGAGCGAGCAGTTCTTC.

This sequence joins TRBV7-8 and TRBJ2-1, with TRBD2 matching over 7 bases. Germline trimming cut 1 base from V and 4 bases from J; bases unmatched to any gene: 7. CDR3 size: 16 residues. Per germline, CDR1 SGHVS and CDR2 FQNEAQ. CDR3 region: CASSLEGTIIYNEQFF. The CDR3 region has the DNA TGTGCCAGCAGCTTAGAAGGGACTATTATTTACAATGAGCAGTTCTTC.

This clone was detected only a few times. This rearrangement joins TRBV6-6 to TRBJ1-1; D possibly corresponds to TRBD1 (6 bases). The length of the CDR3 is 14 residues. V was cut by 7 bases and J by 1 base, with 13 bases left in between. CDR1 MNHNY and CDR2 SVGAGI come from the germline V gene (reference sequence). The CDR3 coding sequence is TGTGCCAGCACCTCAAGGGACAAGAACACTGAAGCTTTCTTT. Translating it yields CASTSRDKNTEAFF.

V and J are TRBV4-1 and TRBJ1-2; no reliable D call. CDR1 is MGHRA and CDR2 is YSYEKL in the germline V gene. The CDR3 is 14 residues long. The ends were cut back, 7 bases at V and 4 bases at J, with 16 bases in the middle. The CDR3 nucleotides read TGCGCCAGCACCCAGAACGCCCTAGGCTATGGCTACACCTTC. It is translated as CASTQNALGYGYTF.

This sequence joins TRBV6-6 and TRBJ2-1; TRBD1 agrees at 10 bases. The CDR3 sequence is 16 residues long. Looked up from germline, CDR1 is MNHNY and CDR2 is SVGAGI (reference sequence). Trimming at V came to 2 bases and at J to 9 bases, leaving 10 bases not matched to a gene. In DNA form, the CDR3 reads TGTGCCAGCAGTTACCCCACGGGACAGGGGACCGGTGAGCAGTTCTTC. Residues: CASSYPTGQGTGEQFF.

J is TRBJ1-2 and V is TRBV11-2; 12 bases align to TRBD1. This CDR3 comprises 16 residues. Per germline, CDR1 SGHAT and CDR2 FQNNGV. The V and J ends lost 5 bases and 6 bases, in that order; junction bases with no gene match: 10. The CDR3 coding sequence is TGTGCCAGCAGCAACGCTCGGGACAGGGGGCGCAATGGCTACACCTTC. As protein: CASSNARDRGRNGYTF.

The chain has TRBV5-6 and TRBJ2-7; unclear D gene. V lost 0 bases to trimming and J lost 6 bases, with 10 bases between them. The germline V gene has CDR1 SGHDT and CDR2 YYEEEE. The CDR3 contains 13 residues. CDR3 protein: CASSLGALVEQYF. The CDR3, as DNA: TGTGCCAGCAGCTTGGGGGCCCTTGTCGAGCAGTACTTC.